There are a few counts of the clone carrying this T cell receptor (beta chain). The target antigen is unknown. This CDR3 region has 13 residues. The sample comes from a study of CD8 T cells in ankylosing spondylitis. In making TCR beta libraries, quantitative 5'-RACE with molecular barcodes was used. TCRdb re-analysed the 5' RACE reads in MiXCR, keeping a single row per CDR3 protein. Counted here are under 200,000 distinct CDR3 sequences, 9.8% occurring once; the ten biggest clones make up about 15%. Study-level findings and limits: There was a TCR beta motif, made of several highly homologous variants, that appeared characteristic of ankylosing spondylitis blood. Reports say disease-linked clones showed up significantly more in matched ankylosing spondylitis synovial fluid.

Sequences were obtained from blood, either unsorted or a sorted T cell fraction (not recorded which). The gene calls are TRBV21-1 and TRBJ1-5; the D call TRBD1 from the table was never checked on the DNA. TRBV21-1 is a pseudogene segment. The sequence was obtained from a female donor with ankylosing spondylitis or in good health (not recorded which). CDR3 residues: CASSRQVHQPQHF. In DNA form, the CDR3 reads TGTGCCAGCAGCAGACAGGTCCATCAGCCCCAGCATTTT.